These 12 T cell receptor beta chains were all obtained from the same sample, sequenced in a study of shared clonotypes between healthy human individuals. Here immunoSEQ multiplex PCR was the method, and the copy in TCRdb shows in-frame clones only, minus some. The table has 500,000 to 700,000 clones, around 95% seen once; the top ten hold 0.11%. Naive-designated CD8 cells lacked CD45RO, were positively enriched for CCR7, and omitted terminally differentiated effector memory CD45RA+ cells. Sequenced input: naive CD8+ T cells sorted from blood. The receptors derive from a woman younger than 45 in good health.

This chain connects TRBV4-1 to TRBJ2-3; 11 nucleotides agree with TRBD2. J gave up 7 bases and V 0 bases, and 9 bases lay outside the gene matches. Per the germline V gene, CDR1 is MGHRA and CDR2 is YSYEKL. There are 17 residues in the CDR3. CDR3 sequence reads: CASSQEKLAGDGYTQYF. CDR3 sequence (DNA): TGCGCCAGCAGCCAAGAAAAACTAGCGGGAGACGGGTATACGCAGTATTTT.

The chain carries TRBV19 and TRBJ2-7; no clear D gene. The CDR3 spans 13 residues. CDR1 and CDR2 from the germline V gene are LNHDA and SQIVND (reference sequence). Trimming took 6 bases from V and 7 from J, leaving 16 bases between them. The chain's CDR3 is CASSVMNSGEQYF. Here the CDR3 DNA reads TGTGCCAGTAGCGTAATGAACTCCGGAGAGCAGTACTTC. Full variable domain (missing parts from reference TRBV19 and TRBJ2-7): DGGITQSPKYLFRKEGQNVTLSCEQNLNHDAMYWYRQDPGQGLRLIYYSQIVNDFQKGDIAEGYSVSREKKESFPLTVTSAQKNPTAFYLCASSVMNSGEQYFGPGTRLTVT.

On this clone: This specimen includes other DNA sequences encoding the same CDR3. V and J are TRBV4-1 and TRBJ2-7; a weak D match, TRBD1 (6 bases). V was clipped by 0 bases and J by 2 bases, with 8 bases between them. The CDR3 is 14 residues long. From germline, CDR1 is MGHRA and CDR2 YSYEKL. The CDR3, as DNA: TGCGCCAGCAGCCAAGAACCAGGGGCCTACGAGCAGTACTTC. Protein sequence: CASSQEPGAYEQYF.

The chain combines TRBV19 with TRBJ2-7; perhaps TRBD2 as D (6 bases). This CDR3 is built from 13 residues. The V end lost 8 bases, the J end lost 8 bases, and 19 bases lay between the germline ends. Germline CDR1 LNHDA, CDR2 SQIVND (reference sequence). The CDR3 protein is CASHDGLGGKQYF. CDR3 nucleotide sequence: TGTGCCAGTCACGACGGTCTAGGAGGGAAGCAGTACTTC.

This chain connects TRBV7-2 to TRBJ2-6; a possible D gene is TRBD1 (5 bases). CDR3 length equals 19 residues. Trimming stripped 1 base from V and 0 bases from J, with 16 bases between. Germline CDR1 is SGHTA and CDR2 is FQGNSA. The CDR3 sequence is CASSLVDSVYNSGANVLTF. The CDR3 DNA reads as TGTGCCAGCAGCTTAGTAGACAGTGTATACAACTCTGGGGCCAACGTCCTGACTTTC.

The chain couples TRBV28 to TRBJ2-7; 8 bases align to TRBD1. The CDR3 length is 15 residues. Looked up from germline, CDR1 is MDHEN and CDR2 is SYDVKM. Trimming cost V 0 bases and J 2 bases; bases outside gene matches: 3. CDR3 sequence: CASSLWTGEAYEQYF. CDR3 bases: TGTGCCAGCAGTTTATGGACAGGGGAGGCCTACGAGCAGTACTTC.

The V call is TRBV5-1, the J call TRBJ1-5; tentative D call: TRBD1 (6 bases). Per germline, CDR1 SGHRS and CDR2 YFSETQ. The length of the CDR3 is 16 residues. V lost 9 bases and J lost 3, with 22 bases in between. CDR3 protein: CATFYTNREDNQPQHF. CDR3 DNA: TGCGCCACATTCTACACGAACAGGGAGGACAATCAGCCCCAGCATTTT. The full variable domain, in which reference TRBV5-1 and TRBJ1-5 provide the parts outside the CDR3, is KAGVTQTPRYLIKTRGQQVTLSCSPISGHRSVSWYQQTPGQGLQFLFEYFSETQRNKGNFPGRFSGRQFSNSRSEMNVSTLELGDSALYLCATFYTNREDNQPQHFGDGTRLSIL.

V and J are TRBV19 and TRBJ2-3; D gene ambiguous. Looked up from germline, CDR1 is LNHDA and CDR2 is SQIVND (reference sequence). Trimming removed 0 bases from V and 0 bases from J, with 7 bases in between. CDR3 length: 15 amino acids. In DNA, the CDR3 is TGTGCCAGTAGTATAGATCTCACGAGCACAGATACGCAGTATTTT. Translating it yields CASSIDLTSTDTQYF.

This rearrangement joins TRBV29-1 to TRBJ2-6; D uncertain. Trimming pared 3 bases from V and 3 bases from J, leaving 3 bases between. Germline V gives CDR1 SQVTM, CDR2 ANQGSEA. The CDR3 has 12 amino acids. Written as DNA, the CDR3 is TGCAGCGTTGATTTTGGGGCCAACGTCCTGACTTTC. Its protein product is CSVDFGANVLTF.

The DNA for the CDR3 is TGTGCCAGCAGCTTGGGTCTAGCGGAGACCTACAATGAGCAGTTCTTC. It is translated as CASSLGLAETYNEQFF. The V and J genes are TRBV5-6 and TRBJ2-1, with 7 bases identical to TRBD2. J lost 2 bases, V lost 0 bases, and 5 bases had no gene match. The CDR3 extends over 16 amino acids. Germline loops: CDR1 SGHDT, CDR2 YYEEEE.

The J gene is TRBJ2-7, the V gene TRBV5-1; D unclear. From germline, CDR1 is SGHRS and CDR2 YFSETQ. CDR3 length: 14 residues. Trimming left V 1 base short and J 2 bases short, with 10 bases between. CDR3 sequence: CASSLRRLPYEQYF. The CDR3 bases are TGCGCCAGCAGCTTGAGGAGACTCCCCTACGAGCAGTACTTC.

V gene TRBV7-9 combines with J gene TRBJ2-7; 9 bases map to TRBD1. The CDR3 is 16 residues long. V dropped 5 bases and J dropped 2; count of bases not matched to a gene: 10. Per germline, CDR1 SEHNR and CDR2 FQNEAQ (reference sequence). This CDR3 reads CASSPGQGQATYEQYF. The DNA for the CDR3 is TGTGCCAGCAGCCCAGGACAGGGGCAGGCCACCTACGAGCAGTACTTC.